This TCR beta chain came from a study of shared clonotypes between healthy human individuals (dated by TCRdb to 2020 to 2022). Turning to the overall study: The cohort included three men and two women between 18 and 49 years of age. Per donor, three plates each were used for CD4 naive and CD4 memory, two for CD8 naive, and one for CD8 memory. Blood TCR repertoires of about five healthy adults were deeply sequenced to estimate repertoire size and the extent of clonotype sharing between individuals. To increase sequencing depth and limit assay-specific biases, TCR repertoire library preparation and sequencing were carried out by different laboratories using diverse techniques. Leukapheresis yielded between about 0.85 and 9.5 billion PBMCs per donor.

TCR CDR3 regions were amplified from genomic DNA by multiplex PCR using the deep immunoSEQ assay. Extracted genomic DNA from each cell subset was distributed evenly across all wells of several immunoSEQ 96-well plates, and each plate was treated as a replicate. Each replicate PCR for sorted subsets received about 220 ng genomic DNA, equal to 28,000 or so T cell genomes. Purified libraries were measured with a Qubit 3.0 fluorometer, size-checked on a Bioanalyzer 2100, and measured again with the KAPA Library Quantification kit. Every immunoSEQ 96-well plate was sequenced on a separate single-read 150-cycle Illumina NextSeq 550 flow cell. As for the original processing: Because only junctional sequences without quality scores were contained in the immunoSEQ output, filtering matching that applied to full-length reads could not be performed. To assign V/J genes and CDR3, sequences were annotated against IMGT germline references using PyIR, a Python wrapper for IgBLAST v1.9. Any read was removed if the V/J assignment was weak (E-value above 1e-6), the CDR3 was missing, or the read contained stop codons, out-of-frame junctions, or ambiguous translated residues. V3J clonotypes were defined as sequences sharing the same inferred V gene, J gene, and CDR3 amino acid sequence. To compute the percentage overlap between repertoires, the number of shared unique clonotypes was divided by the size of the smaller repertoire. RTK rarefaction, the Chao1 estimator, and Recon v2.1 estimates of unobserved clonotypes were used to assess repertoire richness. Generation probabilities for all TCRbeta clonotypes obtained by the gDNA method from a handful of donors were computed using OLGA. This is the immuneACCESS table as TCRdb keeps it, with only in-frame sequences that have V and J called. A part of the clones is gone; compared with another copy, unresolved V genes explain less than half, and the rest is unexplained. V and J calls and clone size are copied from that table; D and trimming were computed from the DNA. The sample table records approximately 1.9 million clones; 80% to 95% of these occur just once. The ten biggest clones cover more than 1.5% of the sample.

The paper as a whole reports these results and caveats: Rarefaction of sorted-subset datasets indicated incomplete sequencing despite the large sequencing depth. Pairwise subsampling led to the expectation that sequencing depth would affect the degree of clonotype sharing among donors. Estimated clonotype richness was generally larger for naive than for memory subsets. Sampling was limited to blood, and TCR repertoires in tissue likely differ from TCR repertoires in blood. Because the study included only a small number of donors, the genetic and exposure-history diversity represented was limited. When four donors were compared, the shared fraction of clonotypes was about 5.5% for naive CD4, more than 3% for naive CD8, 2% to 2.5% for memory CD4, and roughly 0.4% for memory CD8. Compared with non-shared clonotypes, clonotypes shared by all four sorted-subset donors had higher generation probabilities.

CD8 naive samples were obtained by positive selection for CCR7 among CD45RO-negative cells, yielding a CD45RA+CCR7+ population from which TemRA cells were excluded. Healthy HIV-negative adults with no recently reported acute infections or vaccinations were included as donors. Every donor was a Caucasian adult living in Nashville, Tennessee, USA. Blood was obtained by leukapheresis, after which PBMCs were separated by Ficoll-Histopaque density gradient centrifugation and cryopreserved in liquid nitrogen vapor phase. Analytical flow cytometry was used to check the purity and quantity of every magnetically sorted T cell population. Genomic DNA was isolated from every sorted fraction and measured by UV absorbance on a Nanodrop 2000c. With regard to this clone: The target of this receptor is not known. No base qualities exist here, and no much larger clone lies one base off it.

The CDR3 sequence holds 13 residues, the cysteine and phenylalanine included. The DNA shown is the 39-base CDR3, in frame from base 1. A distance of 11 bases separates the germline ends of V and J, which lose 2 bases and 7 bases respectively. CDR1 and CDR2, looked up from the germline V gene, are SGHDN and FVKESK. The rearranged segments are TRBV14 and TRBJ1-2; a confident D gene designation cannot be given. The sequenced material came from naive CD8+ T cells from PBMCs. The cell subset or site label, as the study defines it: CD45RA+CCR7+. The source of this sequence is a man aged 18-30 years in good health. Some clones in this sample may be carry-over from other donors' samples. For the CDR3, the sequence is CASSQFVYTGYTF. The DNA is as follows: TGTGCCAGCAGCCAATTCGTCTACACTGGCTACACCTTC.